The rows below give T cell receptor beta chains drawn from one sample of a study of CD8+ T cells in alopecia areata. TCRdb keeps only in-frame clones here, not all; method: immunoSEQ multiplex PCR. The data contain 120,000 to 150,000 clones, roughly 50% of them singletons. Sample: CD4+ T cells sorted from blood. These receptors originate from a human donor with alopecia areata. CDR3s include the opening cysteine and the closing phenylalanine or tryptophan. A D gene is named only where the DNA matches it firmly. Part of the rows lack a size; the others show once, few, many or a class for expanded clones.

size,V,D,J,DNA,CDR3
NA,TRBV9,NA,TRBJ2-5,TGTGCCAGCAGCGTAGGAACCGAGAGCCGGGAGACCCAGTACTTC,CASSVGTESRETQYF
NA,TRBV2,NA,TRBJ2-5,TGTGCCAGCAGGGCGGGACTCACCCTTTTCGAGACCCAGTACTTC,CASRAGLTLFETQYF
NA,TRBV15,TRBD1,TRBJ2-7,TGTGCCACCAGCAGGGACAGGGCAGCCTACGAGCAGTACTTC,CATSRDRAAYEQYF
NA,TRBV30,NA,TRBJ2-1,TGTGCCTGGAGTGTAAGGGTGAGCAGCCCTTTGGGTGAGCAGTTCTTC,CAWSVRVSSPLGEQFF
NA,TRBV11-2,TRBD1,TRBJ2-6,TGTGCCAGCAGCTTAGGGACAGGCTACGGGACGGGGGCCAACGTCCTGACTTTC,CASSLGTGYGTGANVLTF
NA,TRBV28,TRBD2,TRBJ2-3,TGTGCTTACGGGACTAGCGGGGTCACAGATACGCAGTATTTT,CAYGTSGVTDTQYF
NA,TRBV5-4,NA,TRBJ2-3,TGTGCCAGCAGCTCGGGTGGCGAAGATACGCAGTATTTT,CASSSGGEDTQYF
NA,TRBV29-1,NA,TRBJ2-5,TGCAGCGTTGGAGGGCCCGGGGAGACCCAGTACTTC,CSVGGPGETQYF
NA,TRBV5-4,NA,TRBJ1-2,TGTGCCAGCAGCTTTCCAGGGGTGTATGGCTACACCTTC,CASSFPGVYGYTF
few,TRBV7-9,TRBD2,TRBJ2-1,TGTGCCAGCAGCTTAGAGGGGACTAGCGGGAGGATAAATGAGCAGTTCTTC,CASSLEGTSGRINEQFF
NA,TRBV6-5,NA,TRBJ1-1,TGTGCCAGCGGACACCCGTTAGTGTCATCTGAAGCTTTCTTT,CASGHPLVSSEAFF
NA,TRBV5-4,NA,TRBJ2-1,TGTGCCAGCAGCTCGGAGACTACTTCAGCCTACAATGAGCAGTTCTTC,CASSSETTSAYNEQFF